This T cell receptor (beta chain) was identified during a study of blood T cell repertoires in COVID-19. The overall study: From T cells, B-cell-depleted T cells, or PBMCs came the material, which was cDNA or gDNA.

In the original analysis: From reference gene primer amplification, estimates of nucleated cell counts were derived. This table comes from immunoSEQ multiplex PCR, and its TCRdb copy is limited to in-frame clones, with some not included. V and J calls and clone size are copied from that table; D and trimming were computed from the DNA. The sample yields 250,000 to 300,000 clones, around 80% seen once. All enrollees were roughly 18 to 90 years old and from about 24 US areas. Clinical history as reported by participants underpinned cohort assignment. The CDR3 contains 15 residues. Trimming removed 5 bases from V and 4 bases from J; junction bases left unmatched: 8. Germline V gene lookup returns CDR1 SGHAT and CDR2 FQDESV (reference sequence).

This clonotype originated in a man aged 30-40 years with acute COVID-19. Sequences were obtained from PBMCs or T cells enriched from blood (not recorded which). This chain links TRBV11-1 with TRBJ1-1, with 9 bases lining up with TRBD1. CDR3 sequence reads: CASSTYRGRGTEAFF. CDR3 DNA sequence: TGTGCCAGCAGCACCTACAGGGGGCGAGGCACTGAAGCTTTCTTT. The full variable domain, with the rest looked up from reference TRBV11-1 and TRBJ1-1, is EAEVAQSPRYKITEKSQAVAFWCDPISGHATLYWYRQILGQGPELLVQFQDESVVDDSQLPKDRFSAERLKGVDSTLKIQPAELGDSAMYLCASSTYRGRGTEAFFGQGTRLTVV.